This T cell receptor (beta chain) was observed in a study of shared clonotypes between healthy human individuals. Overall study context: Three plates were used per donor for CD4 naive, three for CD4 memory, two for CD8 naive and one for CD8 memory.

Donors were healthy HIV-negative adults without recently reported acute infections or vaccinations. Germline V gene data show CDR1 as MGHRA and CDR2 as YSYEKL. Trimming cost V 1 base and J 7 bases; bases outside gene matches: 6. This CDR3 spans 15 amino acids. In the authors' workflow: ImmunoSEQ gave junction-only sequences without quality scores, so filtering differed. Data came from immunoSEQ multiplex PCR; TCRdb stores just in-frame clones and leaves some out. The D gene and trimming were derived from the DNA, and the V and J assignments and clone size from that table. Among more than 2 million clones, 90% to 96% were seen once, and the ten largest hold approximately 0.13%.

The gene calls are TRBV4-1 and TRBJ1-2; 10 nucleotides match TRBD1. The TCR was taken from a man aged 18 to 35 in good health. Sequencing input: naive CD4+ T cells sorted from blood. Subset noted: CD45RA+ positively selected. The CDR3 reads CASSQGTGGIFGYTF. As DNA, the CDR3 is TGCGCCAGCAGCCAAGGGACAGGGGGAATTTTTGGCTACACCTTC.